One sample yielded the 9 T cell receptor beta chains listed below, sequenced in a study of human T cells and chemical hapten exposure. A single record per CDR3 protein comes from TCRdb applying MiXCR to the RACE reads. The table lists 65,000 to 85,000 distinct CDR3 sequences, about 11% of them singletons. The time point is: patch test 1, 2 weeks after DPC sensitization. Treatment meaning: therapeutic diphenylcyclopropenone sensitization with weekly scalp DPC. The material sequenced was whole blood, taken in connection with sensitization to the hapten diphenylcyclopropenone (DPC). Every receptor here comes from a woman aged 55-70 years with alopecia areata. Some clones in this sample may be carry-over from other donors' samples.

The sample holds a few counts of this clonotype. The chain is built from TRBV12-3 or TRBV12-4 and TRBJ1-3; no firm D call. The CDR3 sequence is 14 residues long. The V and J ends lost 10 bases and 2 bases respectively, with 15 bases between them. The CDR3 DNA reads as TGTGCCAACGAGCCCCGAGGACCTGGAAACACCATATATTTT. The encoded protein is CANEPRGPGNTIYF.

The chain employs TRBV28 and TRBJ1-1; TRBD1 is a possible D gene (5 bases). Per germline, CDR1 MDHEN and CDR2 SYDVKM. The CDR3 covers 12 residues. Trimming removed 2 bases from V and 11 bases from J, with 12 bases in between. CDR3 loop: CASSLIGTGAFF. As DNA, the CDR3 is TGTGCCAGCAGTTTAATAGGGACGGGGGCTTTCTTT.

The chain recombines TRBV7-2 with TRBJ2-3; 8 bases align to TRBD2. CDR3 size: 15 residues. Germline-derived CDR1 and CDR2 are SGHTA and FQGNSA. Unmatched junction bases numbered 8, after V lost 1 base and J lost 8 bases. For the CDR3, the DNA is TGTGCCAGCAGCTTAGTGGGACTAGGATCGGCTACGCAGTATTTT. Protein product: CASSLVGLGSATQYF.

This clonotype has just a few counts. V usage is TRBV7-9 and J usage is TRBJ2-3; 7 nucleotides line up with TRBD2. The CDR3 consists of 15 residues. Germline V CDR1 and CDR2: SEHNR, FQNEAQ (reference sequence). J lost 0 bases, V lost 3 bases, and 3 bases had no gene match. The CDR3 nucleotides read TGTGCCAGCAGCTTTATACTAGCGAGCACAGATACGCAGTATTTT. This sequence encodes CASSFILASTDTQYF.

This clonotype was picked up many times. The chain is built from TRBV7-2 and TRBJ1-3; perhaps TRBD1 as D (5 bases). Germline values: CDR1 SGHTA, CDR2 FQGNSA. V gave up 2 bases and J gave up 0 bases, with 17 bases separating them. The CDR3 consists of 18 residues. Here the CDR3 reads CASSLRGGGLSSGNTIYF. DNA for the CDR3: TGTGCCAGCAGCTTACGGGGGGGAGGTTTAAGCTCTGGAAACACCATATATTTT.

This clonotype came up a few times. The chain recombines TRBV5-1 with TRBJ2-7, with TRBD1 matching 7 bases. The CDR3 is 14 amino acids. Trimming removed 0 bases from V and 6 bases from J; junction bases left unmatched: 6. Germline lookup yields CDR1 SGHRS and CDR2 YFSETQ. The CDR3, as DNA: TGCGCCAGCAGCTTGGACAGGGGAGCCCGCGAGCAGTACTTC. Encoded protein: CASSLDRGAREQYF.

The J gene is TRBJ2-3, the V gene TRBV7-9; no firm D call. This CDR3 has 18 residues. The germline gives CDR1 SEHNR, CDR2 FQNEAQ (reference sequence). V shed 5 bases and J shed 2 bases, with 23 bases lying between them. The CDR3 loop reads CASSPAVPHHAVTDTQYF. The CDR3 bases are TGTGCCAGCAGCCCAGCCGTGCCCCATCACGCTGTCACAGATACGCAGTATTTT.

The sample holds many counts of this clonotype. The CDR3 bases are TGTGCCAGCAGTTTTGGCGTTGGCGGGGGCTACGAGCAGTACTTC. Residues: CASSFGVGGGYEQYF. V usage is TRBV12-3 or TRBV12-4 and J usage is TRBJ2-7, with 7 nucleotides matching TRBD2. CDR3 length: 15 amino acids. V lost 3 bases to trimming and J lost 3 bases; unmatched junction nucleotides: 8.

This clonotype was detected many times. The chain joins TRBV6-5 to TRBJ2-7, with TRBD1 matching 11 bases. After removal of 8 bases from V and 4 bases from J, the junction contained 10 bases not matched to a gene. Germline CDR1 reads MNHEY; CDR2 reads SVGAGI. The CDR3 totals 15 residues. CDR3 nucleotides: TGTGCCAGCTCAGGGGGGGACAGGGGGACGTACGAGCAGTACTTC. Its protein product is CASSGGDRGTYEQYF.